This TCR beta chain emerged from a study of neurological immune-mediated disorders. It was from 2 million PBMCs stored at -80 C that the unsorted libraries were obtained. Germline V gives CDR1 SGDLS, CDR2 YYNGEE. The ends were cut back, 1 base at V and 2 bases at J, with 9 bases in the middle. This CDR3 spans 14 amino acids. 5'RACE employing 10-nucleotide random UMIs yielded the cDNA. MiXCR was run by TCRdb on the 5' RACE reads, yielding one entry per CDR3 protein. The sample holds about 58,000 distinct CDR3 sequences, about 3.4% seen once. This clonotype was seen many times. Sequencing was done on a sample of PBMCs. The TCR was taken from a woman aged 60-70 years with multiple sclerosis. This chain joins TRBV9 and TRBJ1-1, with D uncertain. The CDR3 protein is CASSVSSANTEAFF. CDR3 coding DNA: TGTGCCAGCAGCGTAAGTTCGGCAAACACTGAAGCTTTCTTT.